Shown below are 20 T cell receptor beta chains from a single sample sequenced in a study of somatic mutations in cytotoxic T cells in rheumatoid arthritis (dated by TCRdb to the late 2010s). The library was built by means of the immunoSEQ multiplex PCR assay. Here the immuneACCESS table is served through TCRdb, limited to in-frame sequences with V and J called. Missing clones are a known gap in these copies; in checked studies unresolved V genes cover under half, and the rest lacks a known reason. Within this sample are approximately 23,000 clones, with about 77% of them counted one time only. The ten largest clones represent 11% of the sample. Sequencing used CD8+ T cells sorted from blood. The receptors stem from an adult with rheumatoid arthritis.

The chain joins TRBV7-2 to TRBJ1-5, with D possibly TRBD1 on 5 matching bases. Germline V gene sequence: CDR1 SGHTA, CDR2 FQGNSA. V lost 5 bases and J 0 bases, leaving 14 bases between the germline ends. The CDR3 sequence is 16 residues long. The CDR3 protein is CASSSGTGLSNQPQHF. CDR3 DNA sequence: TGTGCCAGCAGCAGCGGGACCGGGCTTAGCAATCAGCCCCAGCATTTT.

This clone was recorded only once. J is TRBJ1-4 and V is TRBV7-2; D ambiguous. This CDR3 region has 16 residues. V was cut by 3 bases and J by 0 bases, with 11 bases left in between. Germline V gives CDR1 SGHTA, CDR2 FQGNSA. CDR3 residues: CASSLGLDSTNEKLFF. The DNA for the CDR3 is TGTGCCAGCAGCTTGGGGTTGGATTCAACTAATGAAAAACTGTTTTTT.

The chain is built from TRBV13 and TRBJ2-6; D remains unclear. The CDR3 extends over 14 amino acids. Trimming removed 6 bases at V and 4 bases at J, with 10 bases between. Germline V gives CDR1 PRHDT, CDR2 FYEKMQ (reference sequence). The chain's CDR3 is CASSRGGGANVLTF. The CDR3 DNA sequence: TGTGCCAGCAGTAGAGGTGGAGGGGCCAACGTCCTGACTTTC.

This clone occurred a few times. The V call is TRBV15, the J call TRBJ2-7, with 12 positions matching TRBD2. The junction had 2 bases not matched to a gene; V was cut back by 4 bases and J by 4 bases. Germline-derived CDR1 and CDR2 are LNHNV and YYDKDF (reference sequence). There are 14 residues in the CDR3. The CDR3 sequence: CATSMTSGSYEQYF. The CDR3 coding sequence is TGTGCCACCAGCATGACTAGCGGGAGTTACGAGCAGTACTTC.

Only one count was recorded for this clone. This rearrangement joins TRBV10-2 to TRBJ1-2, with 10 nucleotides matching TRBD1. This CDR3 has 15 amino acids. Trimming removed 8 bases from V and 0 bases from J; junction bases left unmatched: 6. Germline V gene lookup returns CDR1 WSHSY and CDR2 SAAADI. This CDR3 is CASPRDRGSNYGYTF. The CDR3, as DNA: TGCGCCAGCCCCCGGGACAGGGGATCTAACTATGGCTACACCTTC.

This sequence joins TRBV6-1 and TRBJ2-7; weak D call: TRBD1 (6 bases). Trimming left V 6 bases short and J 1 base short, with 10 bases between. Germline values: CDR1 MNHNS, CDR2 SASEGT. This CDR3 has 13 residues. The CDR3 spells CASREQGSYEQYF. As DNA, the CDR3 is TGTGCCAGCAGGGAACAGGGTTCCTACGAGCAGTACTTC.

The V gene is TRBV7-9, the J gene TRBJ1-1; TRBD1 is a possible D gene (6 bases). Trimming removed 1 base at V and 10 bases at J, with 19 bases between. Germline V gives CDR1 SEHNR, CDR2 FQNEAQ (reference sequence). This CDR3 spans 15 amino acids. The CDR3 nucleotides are TGTGCCAGCAGCTTAGTTTTGGGAAACAGGGTTCCAGCTTTCTTT. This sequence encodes CASSLVLGNRVPAFF.

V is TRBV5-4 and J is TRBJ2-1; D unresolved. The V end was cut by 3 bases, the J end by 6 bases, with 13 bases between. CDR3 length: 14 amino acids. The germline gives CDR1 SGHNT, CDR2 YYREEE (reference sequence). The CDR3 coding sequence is TGTGCCAGCAGCTATGGGGTGGCTCCCAATGAGCAGTTCTTC. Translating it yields CASSYGVAPNEQFF.

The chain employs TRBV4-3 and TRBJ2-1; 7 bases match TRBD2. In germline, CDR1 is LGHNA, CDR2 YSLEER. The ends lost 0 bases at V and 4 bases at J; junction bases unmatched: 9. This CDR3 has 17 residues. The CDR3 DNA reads TGCGCCAGCAGCCAAGATTTCCAGGGAGGGGAATACAATGAGCAGTTCTTC. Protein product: CASSQDFQGGEYNEQFF.

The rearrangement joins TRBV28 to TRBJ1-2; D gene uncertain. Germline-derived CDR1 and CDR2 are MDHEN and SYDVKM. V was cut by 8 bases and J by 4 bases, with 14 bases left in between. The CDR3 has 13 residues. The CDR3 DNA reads TGTGCCAGCCGCAGGATCGGGGTCTATGGCTACACCTTC. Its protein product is CASRRIGVYGYTF.

This CDR3 reads CASSLLFDEQFF. The CDR3, as DNA: TGTGCCAGCAGTTTATTATTCGATGAGCAGTTCTTC. The J gene is TRBJ2-1, the V gene TRBV27; D remains ambiguous. CDR3 size: 12 residues. V gave up 1 base and J gave up 8 bases, with 6 bases separating them. Germline CDR1 is MNHEY and CDR2 is SMNVEV (reference sequence).

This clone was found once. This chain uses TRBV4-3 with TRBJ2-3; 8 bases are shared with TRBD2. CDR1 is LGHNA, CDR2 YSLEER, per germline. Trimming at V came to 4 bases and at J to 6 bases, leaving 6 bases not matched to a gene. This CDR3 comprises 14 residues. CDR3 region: CASSPWRGADTQYF. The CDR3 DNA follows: TGCGCCAGCAGCCCTTGGCGGGGGGCGGATACGCAGTATTTT.

For the CDR3, the DNA is TGTGCCGGGACATACCAAGAGACCCAGTACTTC. Protein sequence: CAGTYQETQYF. J is TRBJ2-5 and V is TRBV2, with D perhaps matching TRBD1 (6 bases). Looked up from germline, CDR1 is SNHLY and CDR2 is FYNNEI. With 11 bases removed from V and 0 bases from J, the gap between germline ends came to 7 bases. The CDR3 totals 11 residues.

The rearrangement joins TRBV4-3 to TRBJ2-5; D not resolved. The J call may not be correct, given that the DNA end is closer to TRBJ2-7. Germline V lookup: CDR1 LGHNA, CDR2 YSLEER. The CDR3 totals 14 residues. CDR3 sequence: CASSQGSSSHEQYF. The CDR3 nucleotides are TGCGCCAGCAGCCAAGGATCCAGCAGCCACGAGCAGTACTTC.

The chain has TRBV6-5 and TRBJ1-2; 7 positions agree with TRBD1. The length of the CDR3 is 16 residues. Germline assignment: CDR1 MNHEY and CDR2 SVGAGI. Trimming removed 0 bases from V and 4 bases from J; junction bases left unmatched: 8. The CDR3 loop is CASSYSQGSLSYGYTF. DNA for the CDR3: TGTGCCAGCAGTTACTCACAGGGGTCACTAAGCTATGGCTACACCTTC.

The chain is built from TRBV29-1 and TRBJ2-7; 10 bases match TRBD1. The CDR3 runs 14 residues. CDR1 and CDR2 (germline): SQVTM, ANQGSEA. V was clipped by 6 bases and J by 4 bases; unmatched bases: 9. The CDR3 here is CSVSTGGDVYEQYF. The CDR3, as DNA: TGCAGCGTGTCGACAGGGGGCGATGTATACGAGCAGTACTTC.

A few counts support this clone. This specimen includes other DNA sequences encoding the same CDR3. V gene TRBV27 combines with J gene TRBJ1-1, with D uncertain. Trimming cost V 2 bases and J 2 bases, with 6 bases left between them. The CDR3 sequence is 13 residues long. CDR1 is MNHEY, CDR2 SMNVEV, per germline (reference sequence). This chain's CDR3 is CASSLQRNTEAFF. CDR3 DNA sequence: TGTGCCAGCAGTTTACAAAGAAACACTGAAGCTTTCTTT.

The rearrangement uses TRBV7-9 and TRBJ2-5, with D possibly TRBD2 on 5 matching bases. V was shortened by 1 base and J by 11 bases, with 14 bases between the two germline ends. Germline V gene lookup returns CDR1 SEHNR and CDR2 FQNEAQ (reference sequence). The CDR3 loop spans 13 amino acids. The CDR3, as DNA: TGTGCCAGCAGCTTAGGACCCGAGGAGGAGCAGTACTTC. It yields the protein CASSLGPEEEQYF.

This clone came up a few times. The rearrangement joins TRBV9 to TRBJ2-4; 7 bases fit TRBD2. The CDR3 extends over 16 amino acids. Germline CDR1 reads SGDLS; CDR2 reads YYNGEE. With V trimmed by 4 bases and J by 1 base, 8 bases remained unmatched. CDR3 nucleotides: TGTGCCAGCAGCCCCCTACGCGGGGGTGCCAAAAACATTCAGTACTTC. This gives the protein CASSPLRGGAKNIQYF.

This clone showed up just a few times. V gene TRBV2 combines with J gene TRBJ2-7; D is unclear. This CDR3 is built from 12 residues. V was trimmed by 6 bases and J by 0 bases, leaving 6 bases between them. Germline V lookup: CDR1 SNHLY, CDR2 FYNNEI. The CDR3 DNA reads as TGTGCCAGCAGGGGGTCCTCCTACGAGCAGTACTTC. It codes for CASRGSSYEQYF. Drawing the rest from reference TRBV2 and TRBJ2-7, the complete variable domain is EPEVTQTPSHQVTQMGQEVILRCVPISNHLYFYWYRQILGQKVEFLVSFYNNEISEKSEIFDDQFSVERPDGSNFTLKIRSTKLEDSAMYFCASRGSSYEQYFGPGTRLTVT.